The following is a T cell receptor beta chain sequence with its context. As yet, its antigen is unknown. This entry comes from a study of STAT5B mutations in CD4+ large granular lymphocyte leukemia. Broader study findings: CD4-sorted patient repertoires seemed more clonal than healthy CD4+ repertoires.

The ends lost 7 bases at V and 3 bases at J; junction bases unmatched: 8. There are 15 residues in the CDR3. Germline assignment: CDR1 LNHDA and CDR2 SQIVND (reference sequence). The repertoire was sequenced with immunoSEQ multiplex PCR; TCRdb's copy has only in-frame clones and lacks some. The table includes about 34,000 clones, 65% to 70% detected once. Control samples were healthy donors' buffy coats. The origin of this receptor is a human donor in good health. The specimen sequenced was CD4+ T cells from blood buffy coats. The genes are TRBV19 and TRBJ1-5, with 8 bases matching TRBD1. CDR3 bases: TGTGCCAGTACCCACCGGGACAGGTACAATCAGCCCCAGCATTTT. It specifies CASTHRDRYNQPQHF. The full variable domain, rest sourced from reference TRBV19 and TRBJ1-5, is DGGITQSPKYLFRKEGQNVTLSCEQNLNHDAMYWYRQDPGQGLRLIYYSQIVNDFQKGDIAEGYSVSREKKESFPLTVTSAQKNPTAFYLCASTHRDRYNQPQHFGDGTRLSIL.